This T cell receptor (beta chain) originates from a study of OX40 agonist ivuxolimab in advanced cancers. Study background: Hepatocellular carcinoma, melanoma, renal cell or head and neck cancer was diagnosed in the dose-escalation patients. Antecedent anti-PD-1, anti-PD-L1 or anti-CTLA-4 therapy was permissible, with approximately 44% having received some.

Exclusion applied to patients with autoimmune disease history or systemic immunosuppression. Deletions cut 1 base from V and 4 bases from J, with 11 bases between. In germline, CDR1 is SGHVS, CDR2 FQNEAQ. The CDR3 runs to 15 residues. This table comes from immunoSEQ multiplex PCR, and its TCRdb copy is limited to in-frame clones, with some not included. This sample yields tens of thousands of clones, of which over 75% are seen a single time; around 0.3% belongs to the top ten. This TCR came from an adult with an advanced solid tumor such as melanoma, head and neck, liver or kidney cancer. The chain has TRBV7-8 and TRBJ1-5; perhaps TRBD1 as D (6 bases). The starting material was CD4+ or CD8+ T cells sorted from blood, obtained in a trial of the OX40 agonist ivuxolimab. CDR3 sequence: CASSLDRVGNQPQHF. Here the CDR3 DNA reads TGTGCCAGCAGCTTAGACAGGGTAGGGAATCAGCCCCAGCATTTT.